The clone carrying this T cell receptor beta chain was seen a few times. This record belongs to a study of T cell responses to AZD1222 COVID-19 vaccine. The CDR3 contains 13 residues. V gave up 2 bases and J gave up 5 bases; unmatched junction bases: 2. Germline lookup yields CDR1 MNHEY and CDR2 SVGAGI. This table comes from immunoSEQ multiplex PCR, and its TCRdb copy is limited to in-frame clones, with some not included. The sample has around 120,000 clones, 85% to 95% seen once. The V and J genes are TRBV6-5 and TRBJ1-2; 7 positions match TRBD1. The receptor was isolated from an adult who received the AZD1222 COVID-19 vaccine. The sample consisted of peripheral blood, taken 28 days after the second AZD1222 dose. The CDR3 region is CASSYDRVYGYTF. DNA for the CDR3: TGTGCCAGCAGTTACGACAGGGTGTATGGCTACACCTTC.